These T cell receptor beta chains were read from a single sample in a study of T cell responses to AZD1222 COVID-19 vaccine. The assay was immunoSEQ multiplex PCR, and TCRdb's table has in-frame clones only and misses some. The sample contains 200,000 or so clones, about nine tenths of which appear only once. This specimen consisted of peripheral blood, obtained on day 0 of AZD1222 vaccination. The receptors shown here come from an adult in good health. The conserved cysteine and the conserved F or W are not part of the CDR3 here. For some rows the clone size is stated as once, few or many, or as a class when expanded; others skip it.

>TRBV6-6|-
ASSPSETAGYT
>TRBV5-1|-
ASSFRQDNEQF
>TRBV5-8|-
ASSLGGLKPQH
>TRBV4-2|-
ASSRRSLAGESDEQF
>TRBV7-9|-
ASGPDIVHDFEAF
>TRBV2|-
ASREQRYEQY
>TRBV5-4|few
ASSSARDRDTEAF
>TRBV4-1|-
ASSQVAREGYEQY
>TRBV25-1|-
ASCPAGVTDTQY
>TRBV5-6|-
ASSSPQGESSMNTEAF
>TRBV19|-
ASRETGGVSDTQY
>TRBV5-6|few
ASSRDAGFGGYT
>TRBV7-9|-
ASSLRGAGYT
>TRBV7-9|-
ASSQLASSYNEQF
>TRBV12-3/TRBV12-4|-
ASSFRPGDGYT
>TRBV7-3|-
ASSLIGGQLNTEAF
>TRBV7-9|once
ASSRSRPAIEGTIY
>TRBV7-9|-
ASSPGQGGGTEAF
>TRBV6-6|-
ASRSGTSGLYEQY
>TRBV19|-
ASRRQSSYEQY
>TRBV15|-
ATSRRTGINSPLH
>TRBV29-1|-
SVERGETQY
>TRBV11-2|-
ASSLMAGGTDTQY
>TRBV10-3|-
AISDRGHSEQY
>TRBV4-1|-
ASSQRNRGLSHEKLF
>TRBV6-2/TRBV6-3|-
ASSYSEGPYGYT
>TRBV6-2/TRBV6-3|-
ASSYGTSGFTDTQY
>TRBV19|-
ASSITAESNQPQH
>TRBV9|-
ASSQTSGIGDTQY
>TRBV6-4|-
ASSDSRGGPRTNEKLF
>TRBV5-1|-
ASSLWSGYQETQY
>TRBV27|-
ASSLSRGRVNQPQH
>TRBV5-6|-
ASSGWTGELF
>TRBV9|-
ASSQGGGAYNEQF
>TRBV7-2|-
ASSLDTGQRGYT
>TRBV9|-
ASSVDWLGETQY
>TRBV5-1|once
ASSWTGTEYGYT
>TRBV11-3|-
ASSFRDKPYEQY
>TRBV16|-
ASSQSRNGYT
>TRBV5-4|once
ASSLAGPAYNEQF
>TRBV9|-
ASSAATDFPGKLF
>TRBV2|-
ASSDFGRPQH
>TRBV13|-
ASSLGTGDLLYSGYT
>TRBV19|-
ASFDRENTGELF
>TRBV6-8|-
ATNLTGVNSTGELF
>TRBV7-3|-
ASSLRVPPSPLH
>TRBV28|-
ASSLGGTGGEQY
>TRBV5-8|-
ASSLEVGGKF